This TCR beta chain was sequenced during a study of T cells after yellow fever vaccination. As regards this clonotype: Its specificity is unknown.

Study findings and constraints: Though weaker, the secondary response peaked faster, on day 5 versus 15.

One entry per CDR3 protein, called by TCRdb with MiXCR from the 5' RACE reads. The sample has 610,000 or so distinct CDR3 sequences, about 12% seen once. This material consisted of PBMCs, taken on the day of the yellow fever booster vaccination. The clonotype originates from a young man who received the YFV17D yellow fever vaccine.

The CDR3 loop reads CASSLASGPGFSYEQYF. The CDR3, as DNA: TGCGCCAGCAGCTTGGCCTCAGGGCCCGGGTTCTCCTACGAGCAGTACTTC. The V and J genes are TRBV5-1 and TRBJ2-7; a possible D gene is TRBD1 (5 bases). Trimming cost V 0 bases and J 0 bases, with 16 bases left between them. The CDR3 has 17 amino acids. CDR1 is SGHRS and CDR2 is YFSETQ in the germline V gene.